The T cell receptor (beta chain) under discussion was sequenced for a study of control samples from healthy donors and cancer patients. The CDR3 loop spans 16 amino acids. Between the trimmed V and J ends, which lost 1 base and 2 bases, there was a span of 12 bases. Germline V gene data show CDR1 as LGHNA and CDR2 as YNFKEQ. The repertoire was sequenced with immunoSEQ multiplex PCR; TCRdb's copy has only in-frame clones and lacks some. The table records roughly 86,000 clones, 93% of them present only once. Sequences were obtained from blood. The source is a woman in her twenties or thirties in good health. This chain connects TRBV4-2 to TRBJ1-5, with D unclear. The CDR3 DNA sequence: TGTGCCAGCAGCCAAGCGGAGGCAGTGGGCAATCAGCCCCAGCATTTT. Its translation: CASSQAEAVGNQPQHF.